These T cell receptor beta chains were read from a single sample in a study of control samples from healthy donors and cancer patients. Here immunoSEQ multiplex PCR was the method, and the copy in TCRdb shows in-frame clones only, minus some. Among just over 90,000 clones listed, 86% were seen once. The sample comprised blood. Receptor source: a woman aged 45-60 years in good health. Each CDR3 is given with its conserved first and last residue. D genes are given only for firm matches. Rows may omit the clone size; those that give it use once, few, many or a size class.

clone_size,j_call,d_call,v_call,cdr3_nt,cdr3_aa
once,TRBJ2-2,NA,TRBV27,TGTGCCAGCAGTCCAAGCCCTACCCGGACGAACACCGGGGAGCTGTTTTTT,CASSPSPTRTNTGELFF
NA,TRBJ2-7,TRBD1,TRBV5-5,TGTGCCAGCAGCTTTTCGTGGGCGGGACAGGGGGCTTACGAGCAGTACTTC,CASSFSWAGQGAYEQYF
NA,TRBJ2-7,NA,TRBV4-1,TGCGCCAGCAGCCAAGCGGAGGGGCACTACGAGCAGTACTTC,CASSQAEGHYEQYF
NA,TRBJ2-5,TRBD2,TRBV6-2/TRBV6-3,TGTGCCAGCAGTTCGTGGGCGGGGGGCCAAGAGACCCAGTACTTC,CASSSWAGGQETQYF
NA,TRBJ1-5,NA,TRBV4-2,TGTGCCAGCAGCCAAGGGGCAGAAACCAATCAGCCCCAGCATTTT,CASSQGAETNQPQHF
NA,TRBJ2-3,NA,TRBV7-3,TGTGCCAGCAGCTTATTGGGTTCGGGACACCTCACAGATACGCAGTATTTT,CASSLLGSGHLTDTQYF
NA,TRBJ2-4,NA,TRBV28,TGTGCCAGCAGTTTGGTAACGGCCCCCAGCGGGCAAGCCAAAAACATTCAGTACTTC,CASSLVTAPSGQAKNIQYF
NA,TRBJ1-2,TRBD1,TRBV5-6,TGTGCCAGCAGCTTGGGGGACAGGGCGTCGAACTATGGCTACACCTTC,CASSLGDRASNYGYTF
NA,TRBJ2-3,NA,TRBV14,TGTGCCAGCAGCCCGGGCAGGGCGTTTTACACAGATACGCAGTATTTT,CASSPGRAFYTDTQYF
few,TRBJ2-3,NA,TRBV12-3/TRBV12-4,TGTGCCAGCAGTCCTAGAGATACGCAGTATTTT,CASSPRDTQYF
NA,TRBJ2-3,TRBD2,TRBV7-6,TGTGCCAGCAGCCCGCGACTAGCGGCGAGCACAGATACGCAGTATTTT,CASSPRLAASTDTQYF
NA,TRBJ1-5,NA,TRBV18,TGTGCCAGCTCAGCCGGGACCGCGTATAGCAATCAGCCCCAGCATTTT,CASSAGTAYSNQPQHF
NA,TRBJ2-3,TRBD2,TRBV6-2/TRBV6-3,TGTGCCAGCAGTTACTCCGGGACTAGCGGTCGCACAGATACGCAGTATTTT,CASSYSGTSGRTDTQYF
NA,TRBJ2-1,TRBD2,TRBV4-3,TGCGCCAGCAGCCCCGGACTAGCGGCCTACAATGAGCAGTTCTTC,CASSPGLAAYNEQFF
NA,TRBJ1-3,NA,TRBV5-6,TGTGCCAGCAGCTTAACAGGGACCGGAAACACCATATATTTT,CASSLTGTGNTIYF
NA,TRBJ2-7,NA,TRBV10-3,TGTGCCATCAGTGAATCTCCGCGGGCGTCCTACGAGCAGTACTTC,CAISESPRASYEQYF